The T cell receptor beta chain described here comes from a study of cytomegalovirus exposure and HLA in healthy donors. Germline V gives CDR1 SGHRS, CDR2 YFSETQ. CDR3 length equals 16 residues. The ends lost 3 bases at V and 0 bases at J; junction bases unmatched: 3. Both 60 Vbeta primers and 13 Jbeta primers went into the PCR. Sequencing used immunoSEQ multiplex PCR; TCRdb keeps in-frame clones, though not all of them. Counted here are roughly 180,000 clones, 75% to 85% occurring once; the ten biggest clones make up about 1.3%. The rearrangement uses TRBV5-1 and TRBJ2-1, with TRBD2 identical over 10 bases. This receptor was identified in a girl aged 2 to 9 in good health and CMV-seropositive. Sequenced sample: PBMCs. The CDR3 DNA reads TGCGCCAGCAGCTCAGGACTAGCGGACTCCTACAATGAGCAGTTCTTC. It codes for CASSSGLADSYNEQFF.